The next 15 T cell receptor beta chains were all read from a single sample in a study of radiation and T cells in renal cell carcinoma. The time point was: blood 4 weeks post-SBRT, at nephrectomy. The treatment is: 15 Gy SBRT to primary tumor, nephrectomy 4 weeks later. TCRdb's copy holds only in-frame clones and misses some; the assay was immunoSEQ multiplex PCR. The repertoire includes under 100,000 clones, around 81% of them detected once, and roughly 10% sits in the top ten. The material sequenced was blood, taken from a patient whose treatment included radiotherapy and nephrectomy. All receptors derive from a man in his fifties with renal cell carcinoma.

The chain has TRBV2 and TRBJ1-1, with a possible D match to TRBD1 (6 bases). Germline assignment: CDR1 SNHLY and CDR2 FYNNEI. This CDR3 contains 17 residues. V lost 8 bases and J lost 5, with 27 bases in between. The CDR3 sequence: CASVRRRDTPDWTEAFF. The CDR3 bases are TGTGCCAGCGTTAGGCGCCGGGACACCCCCGATTGGACTGAAGCTTTCTTT.

J is TRBJ2-6 and V is TRBV9, with D uncertain. CDR1 is SGDLS, CDR2 YYNGEE, per germline. V lost 1 base to trimming and J lost 3 bases, with 2 bases between them. There are 13 residues in the CDR3. The DNA for the CDR3 is TGTGCCAGCAGCGTAAATGGGGCCAACGTCCTGACTTTC. Translating gives CASSVNGANVLTF.

The chain uses TRBV5-1 and TRBJ1-1; 8 nucleotides align to TRBD1. V shed 3 bases, J shed 4 bases, and the junction held 11 bases outside the gene matches. This CDR3 comprises 16 residues. The germline CDR1 and CDR2 sequences are SGHRS and YFSETQ. The CDR3 is CASSWGLTGAGTEAFF. Here the CDR3 DNA reads TGCGCCAGCAGCTGGGGACTGACAGGGGCTGGCACTGAAGCTTTCTTT.

In regard to this clone: One end of the junction is discordant with germline, which a read error may explain. The V and J genes are TRBV2 and TRBJ1-1; TRBD1 is a possible D gene (6 bases). The CDR3 is 13 residues long. Germline CDR1 is SNHLY and CDR2 is FYNNEI. This CDR3 is CASTEQGDTEAFF. DNA for the CDR3: TGTGCCAGCACTGAACAGGGAGACACTGAAGCTTTCTTT.

The chain joins TRBV15 to TRBJ2-7, with D uncertain. This CDR3 has 13 amino acids. Trimming cost V 0 bases and J 11 bases, with 14 bases left between them. Germline CDR1 LNHNV, CDR2 YYDKDF (reference sequence). CDR3 loop: CATSRDIMQAEYF. CDR3 bases: TGTGCCACCAGCAGAGATATAATGCAGGCCGAGTACTTC.

The CDR3 DNA is TGTGCCAGCTCAACCGGGACAGGGTCTGGTTGGGAGACCCAGTACTTC. It encodes CASSTGTGSGWETQYF. The chain joins TRBV18 to TRBJ2-5, with 9 bases matching TRBD1. V trimming: 5 bases; J trimming: 5 bases; junction bases outside the gene matches: 12. The germline V gene encodes CDR1 KGHSH and CDR2 LQKENI. This CDR3 is 16 amino acids long.

The V gene is TRBV7-3, the J gene TRBJ2-7; D remains unclear. CDR1 SGHTA and CDR2 FQGTGA come from the germline V gene. CDR3 length equals 13 residues. The V end was cut by 3 bases, the J end by 6 bases, with 12 bases between. CDR3 sequence reads: CASSFSESGEQYF. The CDR3 DNA reads as TGTGCCAGCAGCTTCTCTGAGTCCGGCGAGCAGTACTTC.

This chain uses TRBV27 with TRBJ1-5; D perhaps matches TRBD1 (5 bases). Deletions cut 8 bases from V and 3 bases from J, with 14 bases between. There are 14 residues in the CDR3. Germline V lookup: CDR1 MNHEY, CDR2 SMNVEV (reference sequence). In DNA form, the CDR3 reads TGTGCCAGCGGGCCCCGGACACTCAATCAGCCCCAGCATTTT. This translates into CASGPRTLNQPQHF.

This chain uses TRBV27 with TRBJ2-7, with 15 bases identical to TRBD2. CDR1 MNHEY and CDR2 SMNVEV come from the germline V gene (reference sequence). V lost 4 bases, J lost 4 bases, and 5 bases stayed unmatched. The CDR3 runs to 16 residues. CDR3: CASSSPGTSGRYEQYF. The CDR3 nucleotides read TGTGCCAGCAGTTCCCCAGGGACTAGCGGGAGGTACGAGCAGTACTTC.

The chain joins TRBV13 to TRBJ1-4; D may be TRBD1 (5 bases). The CDR3 spans 13 residues. The germline gives CDR1 PRHDT, CDR2 FYEKMQ (reference sequence). With 5 bases removed from V and 10 bases from J, the gap between germline ends came to 14 bases. CDR3 sequence: CASSGVDTPKLFF. DNA for the CDR3: TGTGCCAGCAGCGGAGTGGACACCCCAAAACTGTTTTTT.

The genes are TRBV19 and TRBJ2-2; D not certain. V lost 6 bases and J lost 6, with 14 bases in between. The CDR3 totals 14 residues. The germline gives CDR1 LNHDA, CDR2 SQIVND (reference sequence). CDR3 loop: CASRDRYDAGELFF. The CDR3 bases are TGTGCCAGTAGAGACCGTTATGACGCCGGGGAGCTGTTTTTT.

The chain recombines TRBV19 with TRBJ1-3, with 9 bases matching TRBD1. Germline lookup yields CDR1 LNHDA and CDR2 SQIVND (reference sequence). This CDR3 spans 14 amino acids. J lost 0 bases, V lost 6 bases, and 0 bases had no gene match. CDR3 amino acids: CASRTGGSGNTIYF. CDR3 nucleotides: TGTGCCAGTAGGACAGGGGGCTCTGGAAACACCATATATTTT.

The chain uses TRBV6-5 and TRBJ2-5; D unclear. The CDR3 is 13 amino acids. V was trimmed by 5 bases and J by 4 bases, leaving 11 bases between them. Per germline, CDR1 MNHEY and CDR2 SVGAGI. The CDR3 region has the DNA TGTGCCAGCAGTGGTACCTTCGGAGAGACCCAGTACTTC. Amino acids: CASSGTFGETQYF.

The CDR3 protein is CASSSTHSGNTDTQYF. The CDR3 nucleotides are TGTGCCAGCAGTTCCACTCATAGCGGGAACACAGATACGCAGTATTTT. The rearrangement joins TRBV28 to TRBJ2-3; 8 nucleotides line up with TRBD2. V lost 4 bases and J lost 2; bases outside the gene matches: 8. Germline V lookup: CDR1 MDHEN, CDR2 SYDVKM. This CDR3 has 16 amino acids.

This clone has more than one count but fewer than ten. The chain combines TRBV19 with TRBJ1-5; possible D gene TRBD1, 5 bases. CDR1 is LNHDA and CDR2 is SQIVND in the germline V gene (reference sequence). Deletions cut 8 bases from V and 6 bases from J, with 14 bases between. The CDR3 contains 13 residues. CDR3 amino acids: CASGPSGVQPQHF. The DNA of the CDR3 is TGTGCCAGTGGACCCTCGGGGGTTCAGCCCCAGCATTTT.